Shown below are 5 T cell receptor beta chains from a single sample sequenced in a study of monozygotic twins with inflammatory bowel disease. TCRdb processed the 5' RACE reads again and assigns one entry to each CDR3 protein, with no DNA. Its clone listing holds over 120,000 distinct CDR3 sequences. The sample comprised blood. The receptors come from a human donor with ulcerative colitis or Crohn's disease, or a healthy co-twin of an affected twin (not recorded which).

The chain employs TRBV7-2 and TRBJ2-7. The length of the CDR3 is 13 residues. Germline V gives CDR1 SGHTA, CDR2 FQGNSA. Here the CDR3 reads CASSSSTPYEQYF.

V gene TRBV20-1 combines with J gene TRBJ1-1. The CDR3 contains 14 residues. Germline V gives CDR1 DFQATT, CDR2 SNEGSKA (reference sequence). The CDR3 is CSASDGDMNTEAFF.

The chain employs TRBV10-3 and TRBJ1-1; the TCRdb D gene call, TRBD1, has no DNA to confirm it. This CDR3 has 14 amino acids. Germline-derived CDR1 and CDR2 are ENHRY and SYGVKD. The CDR3 sequence is CAISDPGRNTEAFF.

This rearrangement joins TRBV27 to TRBJ2-2. This CDR3 region has 18 residues. The germline V gene encodes CDR1 MNHEY and CDR2 SMNVEV (reference sequence). CDR3 sequence reads: CASSLTPRGGANTGELFF.

The genes are TRBV5-6 and TRBJ1-1. Germline V gene lookup returns CDR1 SGHDT and CDR2 YYEEEE. The CDR3 extends over 11 amino acids. CDR3 in amino acids: CASSYTTEAFF.